Below, one T cell receptor (beta chain) is given with its context. Its antigen is unknown. Germline lookup yields CDR1 SGHNT and CDR2 YYREEE (reference sequence). V lost 4 bases, J lost 0 bases, and 15 bases lay in between. CDR3 length: 16 amino acids. 60 Vbeta and 13 Jbeta primers were used in PCR. Sequencing used immunoSEQ multiplex PCR; TCRdb keeps in-frame clones, though not all of them. The sample holds about 140,000 clones; 70% to 85% are singletons and the top ten take about 1.5%. The sample belongs to a study of cytomegalovirus exposure and HLA in healthy donors. Study summary: There were just under 400 genotyped donors. Of these, roughly 82% fell in the genetic ancestry cluster associated with self-reported Caucasian donors. Broader study findings: Within a later analysis, the majority of CMV-associated TCR beta chains appeared HLA-restricted. Within the data, a cluster of highly shared sequence variants was likely a sequencing artifact.

This TCR was recovered from a man aged 30 to 39 in good health and CMV-seropositive. V and J are TRBV5-4 and TRBJ2-3, with D possibly being TRBD2 (6 bases). The sequencing sample was made of PBMCs. CDR3 in amino acids: CASSIGTVRSTDTQYF. For the CDR3, the DNA is TGTGCCAGCAGCATCGGGACTGTTAGAAGCACAGATACGCAGTATTTT.